A selection of T cell receptor beta chains follows, all from one sample in a study of blood T cell repertoires in COVID-19. Sequencing used immunoSEQ multiplex PCR; TCRdb keeps in-frame clones, though not all of them. The sample holds 280,000 or so clones, roughly 86% seen once. The sequenced material came from peripheral blood. The source is a man aged 18 to 29 with active or convalescent COVID-19. CDR3s include the opening cysteine and the closing phenylalanine or tryptophan.

J,V,CDR3
TRBJ2-7,TRBV2,CASCTGATYEQYF
TRBJ2-7,TRBV2,CASTPGQAYEQYF
TRBJ2-2,TRBV5-1,CVSTISEAGELFF
TRBJ1-1,TRBV19,CASSIPRLGQGRGTEAFF
TRBJ1-6,TRBV3-1/TRBV3-2,CASSPSEGSYNSPLHF
TRBJ1-6,TRBV4-3,CASSQDEGPAAPLHF
TRBJ1-1,TRBV18,CASSRGHMNTEAFF
TRBJ1-1,TRBV5-1,CASSLRQAGTEAFF
TRBJ2-7,TRBV4-1,CASKATGSYEQYF
TRBJ1-4,TRBV7-9,CASTLAGGGEKLFF
TRBJ2-5,TRBV5-4,CASSHPGTLIQETQYF
TRBJ1-3,TRBV12-3/TRBV12-4,CASTSRNTIYF
TRBJ2-2,TRBV5-4,CASSNDRAGELFF
TRBJ1-2,TRBV19,CATRQGGSYGYTF
TRBJ1-2,TRBV29-1,CSVEGRVRNYGYTF
TRBJ1-1,TRBV6-2/TRBV6-3,CASSLLAQGYGTEAFF
TRBJ2-5,TRBV5-1,CASSFGTGRSQETQYF
TRBJ2-5,TRBV9,CASSVGLAGAETQYF
TRBJ2-5,TRBV10-3,CAIKDPGTEETQYF
TRBJ1-4,TRBV7-7,CASSSGQGEKLFF
TRBJ2-3,TRBV10-3,CAISDIGTSGNTQYF
TRBJ2-7,TRBV7-8,CASSLGKGTGGLYEQYF
TRBJ1-4,TRBV15,CATSRSGTTEKLFF
TRBJ1-5,TRBV25-1,CASMAGAGNQPQHF
TRBJ2-2,TRBV11-1,CASSLGIGEAGELFF
TRBJ2-1,TRBV4-1,CASSQRTGTVEFF
TRBJ2-2,TRBV19,CASSVGVNTGELFF
TRBJ2-5,TRBV18,CASSFGRQETQYF
TRBJ2-3,TRBV6-2/TRBV6-3,CASSYQGSSTDTQYF
TRBJ1-2,TRBV27,CASRRTGNYGYTF
TRBJ2-3,TRBV9,CASSVGYSDTQYF
TRBJ1-1,TRBV4-1,CASSSSGTGNTEAFF
TRBJ2-6,TRBV3-1/TRBV3-2,CASSQVSWSPRGANVLTF
TRBJ2-7,TRBV13,CASSMKGQVKSYEQYF
TRBJ2-3,TRBV9,CASSPSPQSTDTQYF
TRBJ1-1,TRBV7-9,CASSTTGEDTEAFF
TRBJ1-2,TRBV25-1,CASGGFNYGYTF
TRBJ2-1,TRBV19,CASRQSQHSSWGGGYNEQFF
TRBJ1-2,TRBV11-2,CASSLDLTVRADGYTF
TRBJ1-6,TRBV27,CASSFEGRDRPYNSPLHF
TRBJ2-7,TRBV5-1,CASSLVEGGRYEQYF
TRBJ2-3,TRBV18,CASSPRQLLSTDTQYF
TRBJ1-2,TRBV6-5,CASSYQGKSGYTF
TRBJ2-7,TRBV5-1,CASAGTSSFYEQYF
TRBJ1-6,TRBV9,CASSAQGYNSPLHF